The present T cell receptor beta chain was sequenced within a study of blood T cell repertoires in COVID-19. Per the original data handling: Researchers report that nucleated cell counts were estimated from reference gene primer amplification. Repertoires were generated with immunoSEQ multiplex PCR, while TCRdb's copy carries only in-frame clones and drops some. The V and J calls and clone size are taken from that table; D and trimming were inferred from the DNA. The sample shows 180,000 or so clones, about 86% of them seen only once. Looked up from germline, CDR1 is KGHDR and CDR2 is SFDVKD. Trimming pared 4 bases from V and 3 bases from J, leaving 8 bases between. The CDR3 extends over 13 amino acids.

This receptor was taken from a man younger than 35 with active or convalescent COVID-19. The chain joins TRBV24-1 to TRBJ1-2; no firm D call. The sequencing input was peripheral blood. The CDR3: CATSDPMYYGYTF. CDR3 DNA sequence: TGTGCCACCAGTGACCCCATGTACTATGGCTACACCTTC.